Shown below are 12 T cell receptor beta chains from a single sample sequenced in a study of T cell clonality in common variable immunodeficiency. For these TCRs, the target antigens are not known. Measured with immunoSEQ multiplex PCR; TCRdb has only the in-frame clones, and not every one. In total the sample includes more than 7,000 clones, none of them seen once. Findings and limits, study-wide: Common variable immunodeficiency TCR beta sequences reportedly had fewer deletions and N-nucleotide insertions.

The sample taken for sequencing was peripheral blood mononuclear cells. All receptors come from a human donor with common variable immunodeficiency.

Concerning this clone: The DNA ends 3 residues before the CDR3 does, and the rest of the CDR3 is filled in from the germline J gene. J is TRBJ1-5 and V is TRBV19, with D perhaps matching TRBD1 (5 bases). In germline, CDR1 is LNHDA, CDR2 SQIVND (reference sequence). The CDR3 has 16 amino acids. The V end was cut by 5 bases, the J end by 6 bases, with 20 bases between. CDR3 bases read: TGTGCCAGTAGTGGGGGGGTCCTAGCTTACGGTCAGCCC. This codes for CASSGGVLAYGQP. The whole CDR3 reads CASSGGVLAYGQPQHF.

To note about this clone: With the read ending 3 residues before the CDR3 end, the germline J gene is used to fill in that end. The genes are TRBV7-9 and TRBJ2-2, with 8 bases that match TRBD2. Germline V gives CDR1 SEHNR, CDR2 FQNEAQ (reference sequence). J was trimmed by 1 base and V by 6 bases; bases with no gene match: 4. This CDR3 has 15 residues. The CDR3 loop reads CASSKSGGNTGELFF. CDR3 bases read: TGTGCCAGCAGTAAAAGCGGGGGGAACACCGGGGAG.

Regarding this clone: The read comes to an end 3 residues before the CDR3 does, leaving the germline J gene to fill in the end. The V gene is TRBV18, the J gene TRBJ2-2; no clear D gene. The CDR3 extends over 13 amino acids. V gave up 6 bases and J gave up 6 bases, with 11 bases separating them. Germline-derived CDR1 and CDR2 are KGHSH and LQKENI. The CDR3 is CASSHQESGELFF. CDR3 DNA, as far as it was read: TGTGCCAGCTCCCACCAGGAGTCCGGGGAG.

This clone was observed a few times. The read finishes 3 residues shy of the CDR3 end, and the germline J gene is used to complete it. The chain is built from TRBV7-9 and TRBJ1-5, with a tentative D call TRBD1 (5 bases). The germline V gene has CDR1 SEHNR and CDR2 FQNEAQ (reference sequence). The V gene lost 0 bases and the J gene lost 2 bases, with 8 bases spanning the gap. The CDR3 is 15 amino acids. CDR3 bases read: TGTGCCAGCAGCTTAGCCCAGGGAGGCAATCAGCCC. It specifies CASSLAQGGNQP. In full, the CDR3 reads CASSLAQGGNQPQHF.

To note about this clone: The read ends 3 residues before the CDR3 terminus; that terminus is restored from the germline J gene. The V call is TRBV7-9, the J call TRBJ2-7; 9 bases align to TRBD1. Germline lookup yields CDR1 SEHNR and CDR2 FQNEAQ (reference sequence). The CDR3 is 15 residues long. With V trimmed by 8 bases and J by 2 bases, 10 bases remained unmatched. The CDR3 sequence is CASRGQGPTAYEQYF. The covered CDR3 bases are TGTGCCAGCCGGGGACAGGGCCCTACCGCCTACGAG.

This clone has just a few counts. Read coverage stops 3 residues before the CDR3 terminus; the germline J gene supplies the remainder. This chain joins TRBV19 and TRBJ2-3; 8 bases agree with TRBD1. CDR1 and CDR2 from the germline V gene are LNHDA and SQIVND (reference sequence). The CDR3 length is 14 residues. With 8 bases clipped from V and 2 bases from J, the junction kept 6 bases outside the gene matches. The covered CDR3 bases are TGTGCCAGTCGACAGGGGTTAAACACAGATACG. Amino acid sequence: CASRQGLNTDT. The whole CDR3 region reads CASRQGLNTDTQYF. Full variable domain (remainder filled in from reference TRBV19 and TRBJ2-3): DGGITQSPKYLFRKEGQNVTLSCEQNLNHDAMYWYRQDPGQGLRLIYYSQIVNDFQKGDIAEGYSVSREKKESFPLTVTSAQKNPTAFYLCASRQGLNTDTQYFGPGTRLTVL.

This clone is medium-sized within its sample. The CDR3 end lies 3 residues beyond the end of the read and is filled in from the germline J gene. The genes are TRBV5-6 and TRBJ2-2; 10 nucleotides agree with TRBD2. This CDR3 is built from 15 residues. Germline V lookup: CDR1 SGHDT, CDR2 YYEEEE. The trim removed 2 bases at V and 3 bases at J, leaving 1 base unmatched. This chain's CDR3 is CASSLLAGHTGELFF. The DNA read from the CDR3 is TGTGCCAGCAGCTTACTAGCGGGACACACCGGGGAG.

This clone showed up just a few times. Coverage ceases 3 residues before the CDR3 finishes, and the germline J gene fills in the end. The rearrangement joins TRBV2 to TRBJ1-6; 9 nucleotides align to TRBD1. Germline trimming cut 6 bases from V and 10 bases from J; bases unmatched to any gene: 10. Germline-derived CDR1 and CDR2 are SNHLY and FYNNEI. The CDR3 runs to 15 residues. The covered CDR3 bases are TGTGCCAGCAGAGCAACAGGGGGCGCGAACTCACCC. It is translated as CASRATGGANSP. The full CDR3 is CASRATGGANSPLHF.

By share of the sample, this clone is medium-sized. The CDR3 is cut off 3 residues early in the read; its end comes from the germline J gene. This rearrangement joins TRBV7-2 to TRBJ2-1; no clear D. V gave up 0 bases and J gave up 0 bases, with 9 bases separating them. CDR3 length: 16 amino acids. Germline V gene data show CDR1 as SGHTA and CDR2 as FQGNSA. The CDR3 region is CASSLAFGSSYNEQFF. The sequenced CDR3 bases are TGTGCCAGCAGCTTAGCGTTCGGTAGCTCCTACAATGAG.

Of note for this clone: The CDR3 is cut off 3 residues early in the read; its end comes from the germline J gene. The chain carries TRBV7-9 and TRBJ2-7, with D maybe TRBD1 (6 bases). V gave up 2 bases and J gave up 0 bases, with 11 bases separating them. Germline loops: CDR1 SEHNR, CDR2 FQNEAQ (reference sequence). This CDR3 has 15 amino acids. CDR3 DNA, as far as it was read: TGTGCCAGCAGCTTAACAGGGCCGAGCTCCTACGAG. Protein sequence: CASSLTGPSSYE. The whole CDR3 sequence is CASSLTGPSSYEQYF.

By sample fraction, this clone is medium-sized (0.01 to 0.1%). Read coverage stops 3 residues before the CDR3 terminus; the germline J gene supplies the remainder. V and J are TRBV29-1 and TRBJ2-3; no clear D gene. V was cut by 6 bases and J by 0 bases, with 10 bases left in between. Germline V gene data show CDR1 as SQVTM and CDR2 as ANQGSEA. This CDR3 spans 13 amino acids. CDR3 in amino acids: CSVDAGSTDTQYF. The CDR3 DNA, read in part, is TGCAGCGTCGACGCAGGAAGCACAGATACG.

Comments on this clone: Read data end 3 residues before the CDR3 end; the end is taken from the germline J gene. V is TRBV6-2 or TRBV6-3 and J is TRBJ2-3; TRBD2 agrees at 7 bases. V was pared by 0 bases and J by 4 bases, with 7 bases of the junction left unmatched. The CDR3 length is 16 residues. CDR1 and CDR2 from the germline V gene are MNHEY and SVGEGT. The CDR3 loop is CASSYSGGDSADTQYF. CDR3 bases read: TGTGCCAGCAGTTACTCGGGGGGGGACTCCGCAGATACG.